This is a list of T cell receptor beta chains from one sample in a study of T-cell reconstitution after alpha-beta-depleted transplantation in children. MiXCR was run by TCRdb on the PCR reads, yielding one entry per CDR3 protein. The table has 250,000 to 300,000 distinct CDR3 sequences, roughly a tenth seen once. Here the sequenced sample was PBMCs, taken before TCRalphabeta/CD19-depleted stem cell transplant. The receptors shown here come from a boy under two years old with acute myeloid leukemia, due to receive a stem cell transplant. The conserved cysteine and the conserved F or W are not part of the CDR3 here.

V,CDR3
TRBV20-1,SAPGGNRDRFSYEQY
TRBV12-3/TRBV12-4,ASSWGDEQY
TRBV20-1,SARMPESSYEQY
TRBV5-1,ASDWWGTSSYNEQF
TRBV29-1,SVEPQGARPPDEQF
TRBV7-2,ASSLLGTGGNSPLH
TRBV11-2,ASSEGGGIYNEQF
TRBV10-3,AISPRQGSADTQY
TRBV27,ASSLRVAEAYEQY
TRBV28,ASSLGWTQY
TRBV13,ASSRGLAGGQDTQY
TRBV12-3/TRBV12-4,ASSWGGGRYEQY
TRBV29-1,SVEGLTSGTDTQY
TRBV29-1,SVASQVAEAF
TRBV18,ASSPGTFMPYEQY
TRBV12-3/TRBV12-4,ASSPRQAGQETQY
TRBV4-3,ASSQDWGVNSPLH
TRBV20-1,SAQPLSSGRGNEQF
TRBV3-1,ASSPLAIQETQY
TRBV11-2,ASSLLSGPATGELF
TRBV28,ASSHHSWRAYNEQF
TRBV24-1,ATSDLAGVGSNEQF
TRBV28,ASSPLKRSGGANEQF
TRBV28,ASSFTVSFYEQY
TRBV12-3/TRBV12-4,ASSFSSARPRSPLH
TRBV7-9,ASSLPGQPSRGYGYT
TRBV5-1,ASSLIWSEEQF
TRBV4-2,ASSQESNSYNEQF
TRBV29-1,SVEDSSRRASDNEQF
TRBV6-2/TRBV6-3,ASSYSTETQY
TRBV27,ASSPRTVVYEQY
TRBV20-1,SARAAGVNTQY
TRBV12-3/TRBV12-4,ASTNPFNEQF
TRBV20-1,SAEAAGVGYNEQF
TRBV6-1,ASSSDRDAYNEQF
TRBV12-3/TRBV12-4,ASSRGWETQY
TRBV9,ASSVGQGRRTGELF
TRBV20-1,SAREERGAPSTDTQY
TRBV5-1,ASSLRGYTQY
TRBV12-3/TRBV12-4,ASSLGLFHIPSTDTQY
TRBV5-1,ASSLYAEATDTQY
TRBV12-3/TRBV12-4,ASSTQQGGKDQPQH
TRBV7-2,ASSLEGTSNQPQH
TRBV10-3,AISESPAGAYEQY
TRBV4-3,ASSRRWGTGDSYEQY
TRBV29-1,SVRGTGSYEQY